The T cell receptor beta chain under discussion was sequenced for a study of cytomegalovirus exposure and HLA in healthy donors. Study information: Earlier work reported about 110 million unique TCR beta sequences from some 170 million T cells. Findings and limits, study-wide: It was likely that a cluster of highly shared sequence variants was a sequencing artifact. In the analysis, some V segments, TRBV6-2 and TRBV6-3 included, were excluded as indistinguishable.

This clone was detected only a few times. Its antigen is currently unknown. It was with 60 Vbeta and 13 Jbeta primers that the PCR ran. TCRdb keeps only in-frame clones here, not all; method: immunoSEQ multiplex PCR. Found here are about 190,000 clones, 70% to 90% of them singletons; the top ten hold 2.4%. V shed 4 bases, J shed 4 bases, and the junction held 5 bases outside the gene matches. The CDR3 contains 14 residues. CDR1 and CDR2 (germline): SEHNR, FQNEAQ (reference sequence). The source is a male donor in good health and CMV-seronegative. This chain joins TRBV7-9 and TRBJ2-7, with TRBD1 matching 9 bases. Sequences were obtained from PBMCs. The CDR3 reads CASSSGTGLYEQYF. DNA of the CDR3: TGTGCCAGCAGCTCCGGGACAGGGTTGTACGAGCAGTACTTC.